This record looks at one T cell receptor beta chain sequence and its context. This entry belongs to a study of PD-1 blockade in mismatch repair-deficient tumors. This CDR3 contains 15 residues. Germline lookup yields CDR1 SGHVS and CDR2 FNYEAQ. The ends lost 5 bases at V and 6 bases at J; junction bases unmatched: 7. The method was immunoSEQ multiplex PCR; TCRdb's version includes in-frame clones alone and lacks a portion of them. The sample lists 40,000 to 60,000 clones; about 80% were seen once. The sequence derives from an adult with mismatch repair-deficient cancer. The chain employs TRBV7-6 and TRBJ2-1; 10 bases map to TRBD2. Material: peripheral blood, obtained 4 weeks after starting pembrolizumab. As DNA, the CDR3 is TGTGCCAGCAGCCCCCAGGGACTAGCGCGCAATGAGCAGTTCTTC. Amino acids: CASSPQGLARNEQFF.